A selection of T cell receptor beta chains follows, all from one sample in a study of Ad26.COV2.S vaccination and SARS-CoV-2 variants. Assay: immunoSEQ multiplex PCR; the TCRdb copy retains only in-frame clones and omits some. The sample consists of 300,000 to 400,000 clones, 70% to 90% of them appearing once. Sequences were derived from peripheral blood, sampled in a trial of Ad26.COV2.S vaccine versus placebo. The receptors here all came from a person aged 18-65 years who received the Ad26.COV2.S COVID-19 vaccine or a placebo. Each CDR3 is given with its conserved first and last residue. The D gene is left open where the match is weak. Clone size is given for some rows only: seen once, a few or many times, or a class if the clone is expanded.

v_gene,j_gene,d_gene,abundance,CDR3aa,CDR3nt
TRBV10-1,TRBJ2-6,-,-,CASGTPISGANVLTF,TGCGCCAGCGGGACACCTATCTCTGGGGCCAACGTCCTGACTTTC
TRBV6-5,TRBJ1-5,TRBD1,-,CASSRDRYNQPQHF,TGTGCCAGCAGCCGGGACAGATACAATCAGCCCCAGCATTTT
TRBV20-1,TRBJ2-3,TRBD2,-,CSASWGGETDTQYF,TGCAGTGCAAGTTGGGGGGGGGAGACAGATACGCAGTATTTT
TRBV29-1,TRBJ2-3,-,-,CSVERDLIDTQYF,TGCAGCGTTGAACGGGATTTGATAGATACGCAGTATTTT
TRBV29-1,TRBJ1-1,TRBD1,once,CSGTTGMGTEAFF,TGCAGCGGGACGACAGGGATGGGCACTGAAGCTTTCTTT
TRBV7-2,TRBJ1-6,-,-,CASSFDTFGSPLHF,TGTGCCAGCAGCTTCGACACATTCGGGTCACCCCTCCACTTT
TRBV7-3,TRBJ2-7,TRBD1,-,CASSPGQGGEQYF,TGTGCCAGCAGCCCCGGACAGGGGGGCGAGCAGTACTTC
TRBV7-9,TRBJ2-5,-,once,CASSLVLETQYF,TGTGCCAGCAGCCTAGTATTAGAGACCCAGTACTTC
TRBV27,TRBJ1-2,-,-,CASSLNGPGEDGYTF,TGTGCCAGCAGTTTAAATGGTCCCGGGGAAGATGGCTACACCTTC
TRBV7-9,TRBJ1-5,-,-,CASSLAKGGGGNQPQHF,TGTGCCAGCAGCTTGGCGAAAGGGGGAGGTGGCAATCAGCCCCAGCATTTT
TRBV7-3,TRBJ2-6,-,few,CASSLYSRASGANVLTF,TGTGCCAGCAGCTTATATAGCAGGGCCTCTGGGGCCAACGTCCTGACTTTC
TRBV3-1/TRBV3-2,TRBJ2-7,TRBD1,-,CASSQDMGQAAYEQYF,TGTGCCAGCAGCCAAGATATGGGACAGGCGGCCTACGAGCAGTACTTC
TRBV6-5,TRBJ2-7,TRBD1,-,CASRGQTYEQYF,TGTGCCAGCAGGGGACAGACCTACGAGCAGTACTTC
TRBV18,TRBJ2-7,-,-,CASSTQGYEQYF,TGTGCCAGCTCAACGCAGGGCTACGAGCAGTACTTC
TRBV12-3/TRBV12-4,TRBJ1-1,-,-,CASSPLPQGAFF,TGTGCCAGCAGCCCCTTACCCCAGGGGGCTTTCTTT
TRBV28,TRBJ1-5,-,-,CASSFGLPGGNQPQHF,TGTGCCAGCAGTTTTGGCCTCCCCGGGGGCAATCAGCCCCAGCATTTT
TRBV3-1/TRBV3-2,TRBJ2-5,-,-,CASSQGVSSLYQETQYF,TGTGCCAGCAGCCAAGGGGTCTCTAGCCTGTACCAAGAGACCCAGTACTTC
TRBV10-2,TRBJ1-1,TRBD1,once,CASSATGARTEAFF,TGCGCCAGCAGTGCCACAGGGGCCCGGACTGAAGCTTTCTTT
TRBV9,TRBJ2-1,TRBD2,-,CAGLAGSHEQFF,TGTGCCGGACTAGCGGGGAGCCATGAGCAGTTCTTC